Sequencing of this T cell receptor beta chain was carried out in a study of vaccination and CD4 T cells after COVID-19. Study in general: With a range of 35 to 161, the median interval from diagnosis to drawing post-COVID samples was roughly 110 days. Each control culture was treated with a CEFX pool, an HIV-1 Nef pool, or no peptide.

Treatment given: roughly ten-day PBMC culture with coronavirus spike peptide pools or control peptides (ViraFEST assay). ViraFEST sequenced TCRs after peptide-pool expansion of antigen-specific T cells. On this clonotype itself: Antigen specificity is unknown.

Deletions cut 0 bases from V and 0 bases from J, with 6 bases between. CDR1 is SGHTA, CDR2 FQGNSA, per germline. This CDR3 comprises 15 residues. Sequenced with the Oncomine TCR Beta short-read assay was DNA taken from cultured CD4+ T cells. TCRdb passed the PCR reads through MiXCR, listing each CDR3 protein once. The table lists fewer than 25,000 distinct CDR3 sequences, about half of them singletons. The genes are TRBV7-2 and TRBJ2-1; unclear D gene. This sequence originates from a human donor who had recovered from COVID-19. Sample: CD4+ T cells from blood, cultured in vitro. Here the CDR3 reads CASSLARHSYNEQFF. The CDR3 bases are TGTGCCAGCAGCTTAGCTCGACACTCCTACAATGAGCAGTTCTTC.